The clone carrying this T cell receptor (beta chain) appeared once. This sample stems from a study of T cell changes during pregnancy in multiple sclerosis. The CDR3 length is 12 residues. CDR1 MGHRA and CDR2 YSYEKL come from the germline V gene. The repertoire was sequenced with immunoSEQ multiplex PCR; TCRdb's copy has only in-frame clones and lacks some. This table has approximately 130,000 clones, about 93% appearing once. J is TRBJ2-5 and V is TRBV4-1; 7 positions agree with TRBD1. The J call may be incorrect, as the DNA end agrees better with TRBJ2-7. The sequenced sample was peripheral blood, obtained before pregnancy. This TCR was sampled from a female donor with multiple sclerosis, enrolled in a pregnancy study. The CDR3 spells CASSHDRDEQYF. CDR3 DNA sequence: TGCGCCAGCAGCCACGACAGGGACGAGCAGTACTTC.